The 5 T cell receptor beta chains reported below all come from one sample, sequenced in a study of cytomegalovirus exposure and HLA in healthy donors (dated by TCRdb to 2015 to 2018). Library preparation was by the immunoSEQ multiplex PCR assay. For the multiplex PCR, a mixture combining 60 forward primers for TCR Vbeta segments and 13 reverse primers for TCR Jbeta segments was used. Here the immuneACCESS table is served through TCRdb, limited to in-frame sequences with V and J called. Missing clones are a known gap in these copies; in checked studies unresolved V genes cover under half, and the rest lacks a known reason. Counted in this sample were around 150,000 clones; 60% to 85% of them appeared once. The ten largest clones capture more than 3% of the sample. The sequenced sample consisted of PBMCs. Receptors originate from a man aged 18-30 years in good health and CMV-seronegative.

The V call is TRBV7-8, the J call TRBJ1-5; TRBD1 aligns across 8 bases. Germline values: CDR1 SGHVS, CDR2 FQNEAQ. The CDR3 covers 15 residues. Trimming at V came to 2 bases and at J to 5 bases, leaving 5 bases not matched to a gene. CDR3 region: CASSLLSGGDQPQHF. The CDR3 DNA is TGTGCCAGCAGCTTACTCTCAGGGGGCGATCAGCCCCAGCATTTT.

The chain uses TRBV19 and TRBJ2-2; 8 bases map to TRBD2. The CDR3 runs 16 residues. Germline V gene sequence: CDR1 LNHDA, CDR2 SQIVND (reference sequence). Germline trimming cut 5 bases from V and 6 bases from J; bases unmatched to any gene: 11. CDR3 in DNA: TGTGCCAGTAGTCCCCGCGGAGCGGGAGAGGCCGGGGAGCTGTTTTTT. It yields the protein CASSPRGAGEAGELFF.

This sequence joins TRBV5-1 and TRBJ2-7; 11 bases match TRBD1. The CDR3 covers 15 residues. Germline trimming cut 3 bases from V and 1 base from J; bases unmatched to any gene: 3. Germline V gives CDR1 SGHRS, CDR2 YFSETQ. The CDR3 sequence: CASSSRDRGSYEQYF. The CDR3 coding sequence is TGCGCCAGCAGCTCCCGGGACAGGGGGTCCTACGAGCAGTACTTC.

The chain employs TRBV5-6 and TRBJ1-6, with D unclear. Germline CDR1 and CDR2: SGHDT and YYEEEE. V was clipped by 0 bases and J by 0 bases, with 13 bases between them. The CDR3 totals 18 residues. The CDR3 spells CASSLDDKGGSYNSPLHF. For the CDR3, the DNA is TGTGCCAGCAGCTTGGACGACAAGGGAGGCTCCTATAATTCACCCCTCCACTTT.

This clone was counted between two and nine times. This rearrangement joins TRBV5-4 to TRBJ2-5, with D possibly matching TRBD2 (5 bases). CDR1 SGHNT and CDR2 YYREEE come from the germline V gene (reference sequence). The CDR3 runs to 12 residues. The V gene lost 4 bases and the J gene lost 8 bases, with 12 bases spanning the gap. In DNA form, the CDR3 reads TGTGCCAGCAGCCTGGGTGCGGGTACCCAGTACTTC. It translates to CASSLGAGTQYF. The full variable domain, with the rest looked up from reference TRBV5-4 and TRBJ2-5, is ETGVTQSPTHLIKTRGQQVTLRCSSQSGHNTVSWYQQALGQGPQFIFQYYREEENGRGNFPPRFSGLQFPNYSSELNVNALELDDSALYLCASSLGAGTQYFGPGTRLLVL.